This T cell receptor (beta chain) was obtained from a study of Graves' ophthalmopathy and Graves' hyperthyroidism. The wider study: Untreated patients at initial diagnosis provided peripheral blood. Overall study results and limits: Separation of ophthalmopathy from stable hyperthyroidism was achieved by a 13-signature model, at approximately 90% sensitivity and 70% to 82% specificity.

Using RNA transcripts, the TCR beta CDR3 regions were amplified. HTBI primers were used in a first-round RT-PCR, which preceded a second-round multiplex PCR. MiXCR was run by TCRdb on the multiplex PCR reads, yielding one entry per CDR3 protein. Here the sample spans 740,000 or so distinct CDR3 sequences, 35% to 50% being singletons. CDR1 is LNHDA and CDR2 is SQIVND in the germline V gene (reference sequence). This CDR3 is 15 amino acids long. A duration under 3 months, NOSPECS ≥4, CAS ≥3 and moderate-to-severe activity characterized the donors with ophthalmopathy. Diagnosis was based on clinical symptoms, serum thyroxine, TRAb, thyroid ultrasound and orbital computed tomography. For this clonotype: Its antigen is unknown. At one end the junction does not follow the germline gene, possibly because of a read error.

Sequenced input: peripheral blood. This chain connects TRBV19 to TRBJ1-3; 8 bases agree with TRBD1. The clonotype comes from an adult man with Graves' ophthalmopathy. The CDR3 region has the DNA TGTGCCAGTAGGAAGACAGGGGCCTCTGGAAACACCGTATATTTT. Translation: CASRKTGASGNTVYF.